This T cell receptor (beta chain) was recorded in a study of T cell clonotyping in hematopoietic cell transplantation. In the study overall: Pretransplant recipient samples were taken after cytoreduction. Study-wide results and limits: Graft donor and pretransplant recipient Inverse Simpson Index values predicted broader posttransplant TCR diversity.

This CDR3 contains 11 residues. The V gene lost 8 bases and the J gene lost 4 bases, with 8 bases spanning the gap. Germline-derived CDR1 and CDR2 are MGHDK and SYGVNS. Stated time point: recipient sample about 28 days before transplant, after cytoreduction. The data were produced by immunoSEQ multiplex PCR, yet TCRdb's version contains in-frame clones alone and is incomplete. The sample has 20,000 or so clones; almost 90% are singletons. Regarding this clone: As yet, its antigen is unknown.

The sequencing used peripheral blood mononuclear cells, collected before stem cell transplant. The chain joins TRBV25-1 to TRBJ1-1; a possible D gene is TRBD1 (5 bases). This TCR was recovered from a man younger than 35 with biphenotypic leukemia. Some clones in this sample may be carry-over from other donors' samples. The CDR3 region has the DNA TGTGCCAGCGGGGGTGCCACTGAAGCTTTCTTT. It is translated as CASGGATEAFF.